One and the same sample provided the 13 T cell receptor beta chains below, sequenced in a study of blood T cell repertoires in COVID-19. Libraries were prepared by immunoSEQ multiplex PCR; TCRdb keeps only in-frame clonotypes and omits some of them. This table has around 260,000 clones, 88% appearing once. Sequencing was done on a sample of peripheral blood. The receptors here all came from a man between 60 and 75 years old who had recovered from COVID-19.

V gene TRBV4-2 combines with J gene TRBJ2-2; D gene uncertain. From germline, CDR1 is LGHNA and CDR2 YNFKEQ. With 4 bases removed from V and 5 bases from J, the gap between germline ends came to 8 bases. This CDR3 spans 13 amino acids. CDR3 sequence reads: CASSPGQTGELFF. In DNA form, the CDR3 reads TGTGCCAGCAGCCCAGGTCAGACCGGGGAGCTGTTTTTT.

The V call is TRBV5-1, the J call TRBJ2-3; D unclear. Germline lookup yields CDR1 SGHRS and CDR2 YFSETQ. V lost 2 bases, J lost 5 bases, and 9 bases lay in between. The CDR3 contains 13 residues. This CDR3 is CASSFDQVDTQYF. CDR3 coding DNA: TGCGCCAGCAGCTTCGACCAGGTAGATACGCAGTATTTT.

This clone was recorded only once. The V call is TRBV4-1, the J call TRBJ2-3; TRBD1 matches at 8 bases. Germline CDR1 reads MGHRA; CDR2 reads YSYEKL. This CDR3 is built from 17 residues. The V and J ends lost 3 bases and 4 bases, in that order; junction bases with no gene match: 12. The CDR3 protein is CASSQDQMAGGPDTQYF. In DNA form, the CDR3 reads TGCGCCAGCAGCCAGGACCAAATGGCAGGGGGCCCAGATACGCAGTATTTT.

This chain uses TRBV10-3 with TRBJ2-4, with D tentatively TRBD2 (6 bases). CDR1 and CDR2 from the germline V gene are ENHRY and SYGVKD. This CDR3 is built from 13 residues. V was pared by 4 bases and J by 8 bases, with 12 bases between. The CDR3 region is CAISGGPGDIQYF. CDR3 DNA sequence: TGTGCCATCAGTGGAGGGCCGGGAGACATTCAGTACTTC.

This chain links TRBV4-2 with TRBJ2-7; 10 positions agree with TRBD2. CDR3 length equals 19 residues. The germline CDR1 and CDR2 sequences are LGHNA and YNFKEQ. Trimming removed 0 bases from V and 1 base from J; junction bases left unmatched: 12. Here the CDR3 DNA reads TGTGCCAGCAGCCAAGAGGTGCATAGCGGGGGGAGGTTATCCTACGAGCAGTACTTC. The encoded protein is CASSQEVHSGGRLSYEQYF.

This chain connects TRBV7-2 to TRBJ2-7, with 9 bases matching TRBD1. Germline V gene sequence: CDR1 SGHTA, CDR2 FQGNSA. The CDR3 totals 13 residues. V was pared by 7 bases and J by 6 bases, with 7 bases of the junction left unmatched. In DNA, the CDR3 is TGTGCCAGCAAGAGAGGGACAGGGCTCGAGCAGTACTTC. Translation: CASKRGTGLEQYF.

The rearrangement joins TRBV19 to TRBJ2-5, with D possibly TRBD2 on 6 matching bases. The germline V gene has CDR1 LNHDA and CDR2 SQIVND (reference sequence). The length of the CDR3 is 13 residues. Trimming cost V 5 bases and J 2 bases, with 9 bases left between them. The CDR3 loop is CASSAGLQETQYF. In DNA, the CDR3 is TGTGCCAGTAGTGCGGGGTTGCAAGAGACCCAGTACTTC.

The CDR3 bases are TGTGCCAGCAGCCAACGCCGGGAAAATGAAAAACTGTTTTTT. Translated: CASSQRRENEKLFF. The rearrangement joins TRBV27 to TRBJ1-4; no definite D call. Looked up from germline, CDR1 is MNHEY and CDR2 is SMNVEV (reference sequence). V lost 6 bases and J lost 5, with 13 bases in between. The CDR3 contains 14 residues.

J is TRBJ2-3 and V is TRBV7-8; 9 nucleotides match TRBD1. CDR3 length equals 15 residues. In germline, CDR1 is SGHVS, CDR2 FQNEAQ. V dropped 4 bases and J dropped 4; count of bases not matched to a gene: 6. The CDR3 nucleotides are TGTGCCAGCAGCTCAACAGGGGGCGCGGCAGATACGCAGTATTTT. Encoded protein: CASSSTGGAADTQYF.

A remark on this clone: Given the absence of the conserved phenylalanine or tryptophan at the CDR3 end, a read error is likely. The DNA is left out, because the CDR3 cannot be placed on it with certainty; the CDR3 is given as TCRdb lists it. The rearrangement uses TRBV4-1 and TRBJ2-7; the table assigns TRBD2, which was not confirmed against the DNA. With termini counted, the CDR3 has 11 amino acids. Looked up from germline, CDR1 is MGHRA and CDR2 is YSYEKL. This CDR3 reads CASSALPRGSK.

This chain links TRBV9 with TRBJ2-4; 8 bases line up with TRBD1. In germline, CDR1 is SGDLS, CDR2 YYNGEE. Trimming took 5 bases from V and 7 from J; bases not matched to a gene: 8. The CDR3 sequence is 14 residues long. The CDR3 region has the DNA TGTGCCAGCAGTACGGCAGGGGGCAAGAACATTCAGTACTTC. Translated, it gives CASSTAGGKNIQYF.

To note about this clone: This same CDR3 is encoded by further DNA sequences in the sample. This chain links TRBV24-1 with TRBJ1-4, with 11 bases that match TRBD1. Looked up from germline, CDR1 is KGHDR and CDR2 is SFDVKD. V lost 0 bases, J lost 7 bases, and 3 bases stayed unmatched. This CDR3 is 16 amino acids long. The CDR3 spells CATSDLPGQGGEKLFF. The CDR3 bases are TGTGCCACCAGTGATTTGCCGGGACAGGGGGGTGAAAAACTGTTTTTT.

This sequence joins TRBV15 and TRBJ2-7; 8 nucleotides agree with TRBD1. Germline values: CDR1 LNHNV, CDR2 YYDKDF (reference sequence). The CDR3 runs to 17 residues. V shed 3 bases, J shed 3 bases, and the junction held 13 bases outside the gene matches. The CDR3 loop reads CATSRVGTGGKIYEQYF. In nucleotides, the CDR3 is TGTGCCACCAGCAGGGTCGGAACAGGGGGTAAAATCTACGAGCAGTACTTC.